The next 7 T cell receptor beta chains were all read from a single sample in a study of shared clonotypes between healthy human individuals. Produced via immunoSEQ multiplex PCR; TCRdb's table is partial and in-frame only. Among over 850,000 clones listed, more than 75% were seen once. The sequenced sample was memory CD4+ T cells from PBMCs. Specified subset: CD45RA-negative fraction. Every receptor here comes from a young man in good health. Some clones in this sample may be carry-over from other donors' samples.

This chain's CDR3 is CASSVGVSWTSGVQGEQFF. The CDR3 nucleotides are TGTGCCAGCAGCGTAGGGGTGAGCTGGACTAGCGGGGTACAGGGTGAGCAGTTCTTC. This sequence joins TRBV9 and TRBJ2-1; TRBD2 aligns across 12 bases. Germline CDR1 and CDR2: SGDLS and YYNGEE. The CDR3 contains 19 residues. Trimming removed 0 bases from V and 9 bases from J; junction bases left unmatched: 16.

Concerning this clone itself: Other DNA sequences in this sample translate to the same CDR3. In nucleotides, the CDR3 is TGTGCCAGCTCACCTGGACAGGGTCGCAACACTGAAGCTTTCTTT. Translating gives CASSPGQGRNTEAFF. The chain carries TRBV18 and TRBJ1-1; TRBD1 matches 8 bases. The germline V gene encodes CDR1 KGHSH and CDR2 LQKENI. V lost 3 bases to trimming and J lost 2 bases; unmatched junction nucleotides: 5. The CDR3 consists of 15 residues.

The CDR3 here is CASSYRGRGKDEQYF. DNA of the CDR3: TGTGCCAGCAGTTACCGCGGCAGGGGGAAGGACGAGCAGTACTTC. The J gene is TRBJ2-7, the V gene TRBV6-5; 7 bases line up with TRBD1. V shed 2 bases, J shed 5 bases, and the junction held 9 bases outside the gene matches. This CDR3 spans 15 amino acids. Germline lookup yields CDR1 MNHEY and CDR2 SVGAGI.

This rearrangement joins TRBV5-5 to TRBJ2-5; TRBD1 agrees at 8 bases. V gave up 4 bases and J gave up 2 bases; unmatched junction bases: 7. The CDR3 contains 15 residues. Germline V gene lookup returns CDR1 SGHKS and CDR2 YYEKEE (reference sequence). The CDR3 sequence: CASSGGQAKQETQYF. The DNA for the CDR3 is TGTGCCAGCAGCGGGGGACAGGCGAAGCAAGAGACCCAGTACTTC.

V is TRBV5-1 and J is TRBJ1-4, with 10 bases aligning to TRBD1. The CDR3 has 15 residues. V shed 3 bases, J shed 5 bases, and the junction held 4 bases outside the gene matches. CDR1 is SGHRS, CDR2 YFSETQ, per germline. CDR3 coding DNA: TGCGCCAGCAGCTCTGGACAGGGGGGGAATGAAAAACTGTTTTTT. Translated: CASSSGQGGNEKLFF.

This chain links TRBV15 with TRBJ1-4; no reliable D call. From germline, CDR1 is LNHNV and CDR2 YYDKDF (reference sequence). V was trimmed by 0 bases and J by 3 bases, leaving 11 bases between them. This CDR3 has 16 amino acids. CDR3 region: CATSRDQQGANEKLFF. The CDR3 bases are TGTGCCACCAGCAGAGATCAACAAGGTGCTAATGAAAAACTGTTTTTT.

This clone was observed once. In DNA form, the CDR3 reads TGTGCCACCAACGACAGGGGAGTCGGCAATCAGCCCCAGCATTTT. Residues: CATNDRGVGNQPQHF. The rearrangement uses TRBV28 and TRBJ1-5, with 8 bases matching TRBD1. Germline-derived CDR1 and CDR2 are MDHEN and SYDVKM. The CDR3 consists of 15 residues. Unmatched junction bases numbered 10, after V lost 10 bases and J lost 2 bases.